These 18 T cell receptor beta chains came from one sample sequenced in a study of T cells expressing NK-cell markers. TCRdb processed the 5' RACE reads again and assigns one entry to each CDR3 protein, with no DNA. Recorded here are about 410,000 distinct CDR3 sequences; the top ten clones represent approximately 11%. Input material: blood T cells: a sorted CD56 or NKG2C T cell subset, CD4+ or CD8+ T cells, or bulk PBMC T cells (not recorded which). These receptors were taken from a woman in her forties or fifties in good health.

The genes are TRBV6-6 and TRBJ2-1. The length of the CDR3 is 13 residues. The V gene's germline CDR1 is MNHNY and CDR2 SVGAGI (reference sequence). The CDR3 sequence: CASSYSLYNEQFF.

The chain carries TRBV5-5 and TRBJ2-7. This CDR3 is built from 13 residues. Per germline, CDR1 SGHKS and CDR2 YYEKEE (reference sequence). The CDR3 sequence: CASSLLQSYEQYF.

V is TRBV20-1 and J is TRBJ2-3; TCRdb's D call of TRBD2 is untestable without DNA. Germline V lookup: CDR1 DFQATT, CDR2 SNEGSKA (reference sequence). The CDR3 runs to 13 residues. CDR3: CSARERTWDTQYF.

This sequence joins TRBV9 and TRBJ2-3. CDR3 length: 14 residues. Germline V gives CDR1 SGDLS, CDR2 YYNGEE. The CDR3: CASSVGQRGDTQYF.

V gene TRBV21-1 combines with J gene TRBJ2-2; TCRdb's D call of TRBD2 is untestable without DNA. TRBV21-1 is labeled a pseudogene. The CDR3 is made up of 17 amino acids. CDR3 region: CASSKRWRSPNTGELFF.

The genes are TRBV6-2 or TRBV6-3 and TRBJ1-1. Germline assignment: CDR1 MNHEY and CDR2 SVGEGT. The CDR3 spans 13 residues. CDR3 region: CASSYSSQIEAFF.

This CDR3 is CATSREPTGQETQYF. V and J are TRBV15 and TRBJ2-5; TCRdb outputs TRBD1, but without DNA this stays unchecked. In germline, CDR1 is LNHNV, CDR2 YYDKDF (reference sequence). This CDR3 has 15 residues. The whole variable domain, filled in from reference TRBV15 and TRBJ2-5, reads DAMVIQNPRYQVTQFGKPVTLSCSQTLNHNVMYWYQQKSSQAPKLLFHYYDKDFNNEADTPDNFQSRRPNTSFCFLDIRSPGLGDTAMYLCATSREPTGQETQYFGPGTRLLVL.

The V gene is TRBV9, the J gene TRBJ2-2; TCRdb names TRBD1, which stays unverified in the absence of DNA. CDR1 and CDR2 from the germline V gene are SGDLS and YYNGEE. CDR3 length: 16 amino acids. CDR3 loop: CASSYRDRVTTGELFF.

The chain uses TRBV12-3 or TRBV12-4 and TRBJ2-3; with no DNA, the TCRdb D assignment of TRBD2 cannot be verified. The CDR3 totals 16 residues. The CDR3 sequence is CASSPPTSGRTDTQYF.

The chain is built from TRBV7-6 and TRBJ2-3; TCRdb indicates TRBD2, and absent DNA this call remains unverified. Germline CDR1 and CDR2: SGHVS and FNYEAQ. The CDR3 runs to 16 residues. CDR3 loop: CASSPVWREATDTQYF.

The chain combines TRBV11-3 with TRBJ2-7; lacking DNA, the TRBD1 call made by TCRdb goes unchecked. This CDR3 is 15 amino acids long. Germline CDR1 SGHNT, CDR2 YENEEA. The CDR3 is CASSLGDRGKYEQYF.

The chain has TRBV5-1 and TRBJ1-6; the D call from TCRdb, TRBD1, cannot be confirmed without DNA. The CDR3 covers 16 residues. The V gene's germline CDR1 is SGHRS and CDR2 YFSETQ. The CDR3 protein is CASSQEPGQGKSPLHF.

The chain uses TRBV7-3 and TRBJ2-3. This CDR3 contains 14 residues. Germline values: CDR1 SGHTA, CDR2 FQGTGA. CDR3 in amino acids: CASSLSISTDTQYF.

CDR3 sequence: CASSPLTSGTPREQFF. J is TRBJ2-1 and V is TRBV14; TCRdb indicates TRBD2, and absent DNA this call remains unverified. Germline CDR1 is SGHDN and CDR2 is FVKESK. The CDR3 contains 16 residues.

This rearrangement joins TRBV19 to TRBJ2-1; no DNA is available, so the TRBD1 call from TCRdb remains unchecked. The germline V gene encodes CDR1 LNHDA and CDR2 SQIVND (reference sequence). This CDR3 is 17 amino acids long. CDR3 region: CASSWGAKLGSYNEQFF.

The chain carries TRBV5-1 and TRBJ2-1. The CDR3 sequence is 13 residues long. Germline V gene lookup returns CDR1 SGHRS and CDR2 YFSETQ. CDR3 region: CASSLVRFNEQFF.

The rearrangement uses TRBV7-3 and TRBJ1-1. Germline lookup yields CDR1 SGHTA and CDR2 FQGTGA. CDR3 length: 15 residues. This CDR3 is CASSLLPGGSTEAFF.

V usage is TRBV6-2 or TRBV6-3 and J usage is TRBJ2-3; TCRdb designates TRBD1, a call that cannot be tested without DNA. CDR1 MNHEY and CDR2 SVGEGT come from the germline V gene. CDR3 size: 15 residues. This chain's CDR3 is CASTLGQGASDTQYF.